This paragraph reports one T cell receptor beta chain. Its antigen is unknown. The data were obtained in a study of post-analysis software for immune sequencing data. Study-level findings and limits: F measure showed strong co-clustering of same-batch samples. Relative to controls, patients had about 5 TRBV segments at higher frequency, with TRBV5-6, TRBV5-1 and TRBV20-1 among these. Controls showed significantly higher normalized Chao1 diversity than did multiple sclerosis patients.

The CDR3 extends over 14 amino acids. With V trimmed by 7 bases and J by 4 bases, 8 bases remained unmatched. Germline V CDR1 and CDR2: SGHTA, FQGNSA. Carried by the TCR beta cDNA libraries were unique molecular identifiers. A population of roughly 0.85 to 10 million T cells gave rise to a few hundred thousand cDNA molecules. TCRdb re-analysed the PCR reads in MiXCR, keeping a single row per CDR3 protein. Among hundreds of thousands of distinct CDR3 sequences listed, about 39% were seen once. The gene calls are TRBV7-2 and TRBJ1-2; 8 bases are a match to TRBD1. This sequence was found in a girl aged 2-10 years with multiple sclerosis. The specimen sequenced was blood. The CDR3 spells CASINNRGGYGYTF. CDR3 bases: TGTGCCAGCATCAACAACAGGGGGGGCTATGGCTACACCTTC.